These T cell receptor beta chains were read from a single sample in a study of shared T cell receptors in the human thymus. The repertoire was sequenced with immunoSEQ multiplex PCR; TCRdb's copy has only in-frame clones and lacks some. This table has some 700,000 clones, roughly 90% appearing once. The same data also went into a second study, on human thymus T cells.

Sequenced material: thymocytes. The receptors come from a boy younger than two with a congenital heart defect. CDR3s leave out the opening cysteine and the closing phenylalanine or tryptophan.

V gene,CDR3 protein
TRBV4-2,ASSPGGDEQF
TRBV4-3,ASSQDLLPARAQY
TRBV6-1,ASSGLAVGELF
TRBV4-3,ASSQEYIRTDGSSYNEQF
TRBV29-1,SVERAGEGNEQF
TRBV2,ASSGTLGETQY
TRBV11-2,ASSLDQGTAYSSAF
TRBV4-3,ASSQVGTGGTQY
TRBV29-1,SVERVLNTEAF
TRBV6-5,ASSFHTGQQNEKLF
TRBV28,ASSTSEGDTGEQY